The 15 T cell receptor beta chains below were found in one sample sequenced in a study of blood T cell repertoires in COVID-19. Here immunoSEQ multiplex PCR was the method, and the copy in TCRdb shows in-frame clones only, minus some. The top ten hold roughly 2% of the sample, which has some 300,000 clones, 88% seen once. The sequenced material came from PBMCs or T cells enriched from blood (not recorded which). The receptors come from a woman aged 60 to 75 in a cohort exposed to, infected with or recovered from COVID-19 (not recorded which).

V is TRBV5-3 and J is TRBJ1-2; D call uncertain. TRBV5-3 is an open reading frame, and its role is uncertain. This CDR3 has 8 amino acids. The V gene lost 1 base and the J gene lost 13 bases, with 2 bases spanning the gap. CDR3 nucleotide sequence: TGTGCCAGAAGCTTGCTCACCTTC. Its translation is CARSLLTF.

This clone was detected only once. V is TRBV18 and J is TRBJ2-5; 9 bases are shared with TRBD1. After removal of 6 bases from V and 2 bases from J, the junction contained 4 bases not matched to a gene. The CDR3 contains 14 residues. CDR1 and CDR2 (germline): KGHSH, LQKENI. The CDR3 bases are TGTGCCAGCTCTTGGACAGGGGCTCAAGAGACCCAGTACTTC. Amino acids: CASSWTGAQETQYF.

This sequence joins TRBV19 and TRBJ1-1; 10 bases map to TRBD1. Germline loops: CDR1 LNHDA, CDR2 SQIVND (reference sequence). CDR3 length equals 13 residues. V lost 5 bases and J lost 5; bases outside the gene matches: 2. The CDR3 loop is CASSGQGGTEAFF. CDR3 in DNA: TGTGCCAGTAGTGGACAGGGGGGAACTGAAGCTTTCTTT.

This clone was counted only a few times. The chain links TRBV3-1 (or the pseudogene TRBV3-2) to TRBJ1-5; D may be TRBD1 (6 bases). Trimming cost V 6 bases and J 0 bases, with 12 bases left between them. The V gene's germline CDR1 is LGHDT and CDR2 YNNKEL (reference sequence). The CDR3 contains 15 residues. The CDR3 nucleotides read TGTGCCAGCAGACCAGGGGTAGATAGCAATCAGCCCCAGCATTTT. Its translation is CASRPGVDSNQPQHF.

The gene calls are TRBV5-4 and TRBJ1-2, with 10 bases matching TRBD1. V shed 3 bases, J shed 2 bases, and the junction held 4 bases outside the gene matches. CDR1 and CDR2 from the germline V gene are SGHNT and YYREEE (reference sequence). CDR3 length: 15 amino acids. CDR3 sequence: CASSSRTGGNYGYTF. The CDR3 DNA reads as TGTGCCAGCAGCTCGCGGACAGGGGGAAACTATGGCTACACCTTC.

V usage is TRBV5-5 and J usage is TRBJ2-2; the D gene is possibly TRBD2 (6 bases). CDR3 length: 14 amino acids. Between the trimmed V and J ends, which lost 2 bases and 4 bases, there was a span of 9 bases. Germline V gives CDR1 SGHKS, CDR2 YYEKEE (reference sequence). CDR3 in amino acids: CASSFGSSTGELFF. DNA of the CDR3: TGTGCCAGCAGCTTCGGGAGTTCCACCGGGGAGCTGTTTTTT. Combining the CDR3 with reference TRBV5-5 and TRBJ2-2 gives the whole variable domain DAGVTQSPTHLIKTRGQQVTLRCSPISGHKSVSWYQQVLGQGPQFIFQYYEKEERGRGNFPDRFSARQFPNYSSELNVNALLLGDSALYLCASSFGSSTGELFFGEGSRLTVL.

The chain employs TRBV7-2 and TRBJ2-1; maybe TRBD1 (5 bases). The CDR3 loop spans 13 amino acids. The germline gives CDR1 SGHTA, CDR2 FQGNSA. Trimming stripped 3 bases from V and 6 bases from J, with 9 bases between. Here the CDR3 DNA reads TGTGCCAGCAGCTTGGCAGGGCTCAATGAGCAGTTCTTC. It encodes CASSLAGLNEQFF. The full variable domain, with the rest looked up from reference TRBV7-2 and TRBJ2-1, is GAGVSQSPSNKVTEKGKDVELRCDPISGHTALYWYRQSLGQGLEFLIYFQGNSAPDKSGLPSDRFSAERTGGSVSTLTIQRTQQEDSAVYLCASSLAGLNEQFFGPGTRLTVL.

The chain uses TRBV6-5 and TRBJ2-7; D is possibly TRBD2 (6 bases). This CDR3 comprises 14 residues. Trimming removed 0 bases at V and 2 bases at J, with 8 bases between. Germline V gene sequence: CDR1 MNHEY, CDR2 SVGAGI. The CDR3 spells CASSYSGLPYEQYF. The CDR3 DNA follows: TGTGCCAGCAGTTACTCGGGACTGCCCTACGAGCAGTACTTC.

The V call is TRBV4-3, the J call TRBJ1-2, with D unclear. Trimming removed 0 bases from V and 5 bases from J, with 10 bases in between. Germline lookup yields CDR1 LGHNA and CDR2 YSLEER. This CDR3 comprises 14 residues. The CDR3: CASSQDAGPYGYTF. The CDR3 bases are TGCGCCAGCAGCCAAGATGCGGGCCCGTATGGCTACACCTTC.

V usage is TRBV9 and J usage is TRBJ2-2; TRBD2 aligns across 14 bases. Trimming cost V 4 bases and J 4 bases; bases outside gene matches: 6. Germline V gene sequence: CDR1 SGDLS, CDR2 YYNGEE. The CDR3 has 17 residues. The CDR3 protein is CASSTTGLAGGTGELFF. The CDR3 nucleotides are TGTGCCAGCAGCACCACCGGACTAGCGGGAGGCACCGGGGAGCTGTTTTTT.

The chain joins TRBV3-1 (or the pseudogene TRBV3-2) to TRBJ1-6; D perhaps matches TRBD1 (5 bases). Germline V lookup: CDR1 LGHDT, CDR2 YNNKEL (reference sequence). The CDR3 is made up of 14 amino acids. Trimming removed 4 bases at V and 10 bases at J, with 14 bases between. The CDR3 protein is CASSLRGGGSPLHF. In DNA, the CDR3 is TGTGCCAGCAGCCTCCGCGGGGGAGGCTCACCCCTCCACTTT.

Here the CDR3 reads CASSYEGGPADTQYF. For the CDR3, the DNA is TGTGCCAGCAGTTACGAGGGAGGGCCCGCAGATACGCAGTATTTT. The chain recombines TRBV28 with TRBJ2-3; 7 bases line up with TRBD2. Trimming took 4 bases from V and 4 from J; bases not matched to a gene: 8. CDR1 is MDHEN and CDR2 is SYDVKM in the germline V gene. CDR3 length: 15 residues.

The chain couples TRBV24-1 to TRBJ2-1; the match to TRBD2 covers 8 bases. Germline CDR1 KGHDR, CDR2 SFDVKD. The CDR3 extends over 16 amino acids. V lost 3 bases, J lost 3 bases, and 6 bases stayed unmatched. The CDR3, as DNA: TGTGCCACCAGTGATGCTGCGCTAGCGGGCTACAATGAGCAGTTCTTC. This sequence encodes CATSDAALAGYNEQFF.

V usage is TRBV15 and J usage is TRBJ1-5, with 7 bases aligning to TRBD1. There are 15 residues in the CDR3. The V and J ends lost 0 bases and 7 bases, in that order; junction bases with no gene match: 6. Germline assignment: CDR1 LNHNV and CDR2 YYDKDF (reference sequence). Here the CDR3 reads CATSREKGGEQPQHF. For the CDR3, the DNA is TGTGCCACCAGCAGAGAGAAAGGGGGCGAACAGCCCCAGCATTTT.

The chain employs TRBV18 and TRBJ2-7; the match to TRBD1 covers 8 bases. Germline V gene lookup returns CDR1 KGHSH and CDR2 LQKENI. The CDR3 is 14 residues long. V shed 4 bases and J 1 base; nucleotides not matched to a gene: 3. CDR3 region: CASSLRQGSYEQYF. The CDR3 bases are TGTGCCAGCTCACTTCGACAGGGGTCCTACGAGCAGTACTTC.